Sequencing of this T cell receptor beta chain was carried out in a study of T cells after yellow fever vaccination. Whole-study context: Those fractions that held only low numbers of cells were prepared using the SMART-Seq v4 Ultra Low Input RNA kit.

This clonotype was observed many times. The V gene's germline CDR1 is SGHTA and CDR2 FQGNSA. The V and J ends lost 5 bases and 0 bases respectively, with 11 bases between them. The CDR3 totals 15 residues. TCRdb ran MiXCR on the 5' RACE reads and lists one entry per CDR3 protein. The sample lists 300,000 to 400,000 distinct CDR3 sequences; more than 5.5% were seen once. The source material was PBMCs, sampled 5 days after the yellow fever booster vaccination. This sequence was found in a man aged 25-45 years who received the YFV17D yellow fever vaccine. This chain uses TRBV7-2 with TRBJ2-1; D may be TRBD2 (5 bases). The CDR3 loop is CASSTGLGSYNEQFF. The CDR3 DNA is TGTGCCAGCAGCACCGGACTGGGCTCCTACAATGAGCAGTTCTTC.